These T cell receptor beta chains were read from a single sample in a study of CD8+ T cells in alopecia areata. Clones were sequenced by immunoSEQ multiplex PCR, and TCRdb holds only the in-frame ones, with some missing. The sample contains about 160,000 clones, 55% to 75% of which appear only once. The sample consisted of CD4+ T cells sorted from blood, taken at week 4, from a patient treated with tofacitinib. Receptors originate from a human donor with alopecia areata. Both conserved end residues are part of each CDR3. D genes are given only for firm matches. Size is omitted from some rows. Given values are once, few, many or a class for expanded clones.

TRBD1	TRBV30	-	TRBJ2-3	CAWSRPGGSLGDTQYF	TGTGCCTGGAGTCGCCCAGGGGGATCTCTGGGGGATACGCAGTATTTT
-	TRBV2	-	TRBJ1-4	CASSRGATNEKLFF	TGTGCCAGCAGTCGGGGGGCAACTAATGAAAAACTGTTTTTT
-	TRBV29-1	once	TRBJ2-5	CSVEDEETQYF	TGCAGCGTTGAAGATGAAGAGACCCAGTACTTC
TRBD1	TRBV30	-	TRBJ1-5	CAWSATGINQPQHF	TGTGCCTGGAGTGCGACAGGGATAAATCAGCCCCAGCATTTT
TRBD1	TRBV7-2	few	TRBJ1-3	CASSTGERAGNTIYF	TGTGCCAGCAGCACAGGGGAAAGAGCCGGAAACACCATATATTTT
TRBD2	TRBV18	-	TRBJ2-3	CASSPRLAGSTDTQYF	TGTGCCAGCTCACCAAGACTAGCGGGGAGCACAGATACGCAGTATTTT
-	TRBV7-9	-	TRBJ2-3	CASSLETVDTQYF	TGTGCCAGCAGCTTAGAGACAGTAGATACGCAGTATTTT
TRBD2	TRBV5-1	-	TRBJ2-5	CASSGGGAGETQYF	TGCGCCAGCAGTGGCGGGGGGGCCGGAGAGACCCAGTACTTC
TRBD1	TRBV6-5	-	TRBJ1-2	CASSPAGGGYGYTF	TGTGCCAGCAGTCCAGCAGGGGGAGGGTATGGCTACACCTTC
TRBD1	TRBV30	-	TRBJ2-2	CAWSAHRGRNTGELFF	TGTGCCTGGAGTGCTCACAGGGGAAGGAACACCGGGGAGCTGTTTTTT
TRBD2	TRBV5-4	once	TRBJ2-3	CASSTTSGSTDTQYF	TGTGCCAGCAGCACAACTAGCGGGTCCACAGATACGCAGTATTTT
TRBD2	TRBV29-1	-	TRBJ2-3	CSVELGSGGRNTQYF	TGCAGCGTTGAACTCGGCAGCGGGGGAAGGAATACGCAGTATTTT
-	TRBV29-1	few	TRBJ1-5	CSVVKGPDQPQHF	TGCAGCGTTGTAAAGGGACCTGATCAGCCCCAGCATTTT
-	TRBV30	-	TRBJ2-7	CAWSVGGEQYF	TGTGCCTGGAGTGTAGGTGGCGAGCAGTACTTC
-	TRBV7-9	few	TRBJ1-4	CASSLVWEANEKLFF	TGTGCCAGCAGCTTAGTGTGGGAGGCTAATGAAAAACTGTTTTTT
-	TRBV6-5	few	TRBJ2-1	CASSPAGIRDNEQFF	TGTGCCAGCAGCCCCGCGGGGATTAGGGACAATGAGCAGTTCTTC
TRBD2	TRBV7-2	-	TRBJ2-1	CASSRISGGAFDNEQFF	TGTGCCAGCAGCCGCATTAGCGGGGGGGCTTTCGACAATGAGCAGTTCTTC
-	TRBV19	few	TRBJ2-7	CASSTEPGRISEQYF	TGTGCCAGTAGTACGGAGCCGGGCCGTATCTCCGAGCAGTACTTC
TRBD1	TRBV7-2	-	TRBJ1-2	CASSVDRDYGYTF	TGTGCCAGCAGCGTCGACAGGGACTATGGCTACACCTTC
TRBD1	TRBV7-6	-	TRBJ2-2	CASRDRGAGELFF	TGTGCCAGCAGGGACAGGGGGGCCGGGGAGCTGTTTTTT
-	TRBV29-1	-	TRBJ2-7	CSVSHGDEQYF	TGCAGCGTTTCCCATGGGGACGAGCAGTACTTC
-	TRBV2	-	TRBJ1-2	CASSLGTGTGYTF	TGTGCCAGCAGTCTCGGAACAGGGACCGGCTACACCTTC
-	TRBV4-2	-	TRBJ1-5	CASSQEGGLGQPQHF	TGTGCCAGCAGCCAAGAGGGGGGGCTTGGGCAGCCCCAGCATTTT
TRBD1	TRBV5-1	-	TRBJ1-6	CASSLGQGDSPLHF	TGCGCCAGCAGCTTGGGACAGGGCGATTCACCCCTCCACTTT
-	TRBV5-1	-	TRBJ1-5	CASRATLNSNQPQHF	TGCGCCAGCAGGGCGACCCTGAATAGCAATCAGCCCCAGCATTTT
-	TRBV6-5	few	TRBJ1-5	CASSFFPGQPQHF	TGTGCCAGCAGCTTTTTCCCTGGCCAGCCCCAGCATTTT